Given below is one T cell receptor (beta chain) in context. The antigen remains unidentified. This record belongs to a study of T cell responses to AZD1222 COVID-19 vaccine. Overall study results and limits: The donor cohort was predominantly white British with a female majority, and clonal diversity may have been underestimated.

V dropped 5 bases and J dropped 2; count of bases not matched to a gene: 7. Germline V CDR1 and CDR2: SGHVS, FNYEAQ. The CDR3 consists of 15 residues. The repertoire was sequenced with immunoSEQ multiplex PCR; TCRdb's copy has only in-frame clones and lacks some. The sample yields about 120,000 clones, 70% to 90% seen once. The receptor was derived from an adult in good health. The input for sequencing was peripheral blood, taken on day 0 of AZD1222 vaccination. V usage is TRBV7-6 and J usage is TRBJ1-1, with 8 bases matching TRBD1. CDR3 coding DNA: TGTGCCAGCAGCCCCACAGGGGGATCAAACACTGAAGCTTTCTTT. This encodes CASSPTGGSNTEAFF.